This T cell receptor (beta chain) was obtained from a study of cytomegalovirus exposure and HLA in healthy donors. Here immunoSEQ multiplex PCR was the method, and the copy in TCRdb shows in-frame clones only, minus some. Here the sample spans 100,000 to 150,000 clones, 75% to 90% being singletons. Losses at the gene ends were 5 bases for V and 1 base for J; bases not matched to a gene: 9. Germline-derived CDR1 and CDR2 are SEHNR and FQNEAQ (reference sequence). This CDR3 contains 17 residues. The donors formed part of the roughly 110-subject validation cohort, distinct from the approximately 670-subject first cohort.

Input material: PBMCs. The origin of this receptor is a woman aged 18-30 years in good health and CMV-seronegative. The chain is built from TRBV7-9 and TRBJ2-1, with TRBD2 matching over 9 bases. The CDR3 sequence is CASSLWTSAISYNEQFF. The CDR3, as DNA: TGTGCCAGCAGCCTCTGGACTAGCGCAATATCCTACAATGAGCAGTTCTTC.